This passage covers 24 T cell receptor beta chains from one sample sequenced in a study of T-cell reconstitution after alpha-beta-depleted transplantation in children. The TCRbeta library incorporated unique molecular identifiers. TCRdb re-derived calls from the PCR reads in MiXCR, one entry per CDR3 protein. This sample has roughly 300,000 distinct CDR3 sequences, with more than 9% found just once. Sequences were derived from PBMCs from the stem cell graft donor, sampled from the stem cell graft. The receptors shown here come from a human donor who donated a stem cell graft to a child with SCID.

This clonotype was detected only a few times. The rearrangement uses TRBV7-9 and TRBJ2-7; weak D call: TRBD2 (6 bases). V was clipped by 6 bases and J by 3 bases, with 9 bases between them. Germline V lookup: CDR1 SEHNR, CDR2 FQNEAQ (reference sequence). This CDR3 contains 12 residues. CDR3 in amino acids: CASRRGIYEQYF. The CDR3 DNA sequence: TGTGCCAGCAGGCGGGGAATCTACGAGCAGTACTTC.

The chain recombines TRBV6-2 or TRBV6-3 with TRBJ1-5, with D possibly matching TRBD1 (5 bases). Germline CDR1 reads MNHEY; CDR2 reads SVGEGT. The CDR3 covers 15 residues. Trimming stripped 7 bases from V and 0 bases from J, with 13 bases between. The CDR3 reads CASNARQTSNQPQHF. For the CDR3, the DNA is TGTGCCAGCAACGCAAGACAGACTAGCAATCAGCCCCAGCATTTT.

This clonotype was seen more than once but under ten times. The V call is TRBV29-1, the J call TRBJ2-3; D could derive from TRBD1 or TRBD2 (5 bases each). Deletions cut 8 bases from V and 6 bases from J, with 12 bases between. CDR3 length: 11 amino acids. The germline V gene encodes CDR1 SQVTM and CDR2 ANQGSEA. The chain's CDR3 is CSTNWGDTQYF. The DNA for the CDR3 is TGCAGCACGAACTGGGGGGATACGCAGTATTTT.

This chain uses TRBV6-1 with TRBJ1-6; TRBD1 might be the D (6 bases). V shed 8 bases and J shed 7 bases, with 9 bases lying between them. The germline V gene has CDR1 MNHNS and CDR2 SASEGT. This CDR3 has 12 amino acids. CDR3 sequence: CASQGSNSPLHF. DNA for the CDR3: TGTGCCAGCCAGGGGAGCAATTCACCCCTCCACTTT.

Many counts were recorded for this clonotype. The V and J genes are TRBV9 and TRBJ2-1, with TRBD2 as a possible D gene (5 bases). Germline V gene lookup returns CDR1 SGDLS and CDR2 YYNGEE. The germline V and J ends were trimmed by 0 bases and 0 bases, with 10 bases remaining between them. The CDR3 contains 16 residues. CDR3 DNA sequence: TGTGCCAGCAGCGTAGCGGGAAGCAGCTCCTACAATGAGCAGTTCTTC. Protein: CASSVAGSSSYNEQFF.

This clonotype was detected a few times. CDR3 DNA sequence: TGCAGCGTTGATCAGGGGCGGTTTGGCCTTGTCGAGACCCAGTACTTC. This encodes CSVDQGRFGLVETQYF. This rearrangement joins TRBV29-1 to TRBJ2-5; D might be TRBD1 (6 bases). Between the trimmed V and J ends, which lost 3 bases and 5 bases, there was a span of 22 bases. Looked up from germline, CDR1 is SQVTM and CDR2 is ANQGSEA. The CDR3 has 16 residues. Full variable domain (outside the CDR3, taken from reference TRBV29-1 and TRBJ2-5): SAVISQKPSRDICQRGTSLTIQCQVDSQVTMMFWYRQQPGQSLTLIATANQGSEATYESGFVIDKFPISRPNLTFSTLTVSNMSPEDSSIYLCSVDQGRFGLVETQYFGPGTRLLVL.

The chain links TRBV14 to TRBJ1-3; TRBD1 agrees at 11 bases. Germline CDR1 SGHDN, CDR2 FVKESK. The V and J ends lost 4 bases and 0 bases, in that order; junction bases with no gene match: 8. The CDR3 contains 18 residues. CDR3 DNA: TGTGCCAGCAGCCCCAGTAGGGACAGGGGGTTCTCTGGAAACACCATATATTTT. This codes for CASSPSRDRGFSGNTIYF. The variable domain in full, with the rest retrieved from reference TRBV14 and TRBJ1-3, is EAGVTQFPSHSVIEKGQTVTLRCDPISGHDNLYWYRRVMGKEIKFLLHFVKESKQDESGMPNNRFLAERTGGTYSTLKVQPAELEDSGVYFCASSPSRDRGFSGNTIYFGEGSWLTVV.

V and J are TRBV19 and TRBJ1-5, with D tentatively TRBD1 (5 bases). The CDR3 sequence is 15 residues long. Trimming shortened V by 5 bases and J by 0 bases, and 11 bases separated the two germline ends. Germline V gene lookup returns CDR1 LNHDA and CDR2 SQIVND (reference sequence). CDR3 DNA: TGTGCCAGTAGTCTGACAGATTATAGCAATCAGCCCCAGCATTTT. Protein: CASSLTDYSNQPQHF.

This clonotype was seen a few times. The J gene is TRBJ1-3, the V gene TRBV7-8, with unresolved D. Germline V gene data show CDR1 as SGHVS and CDR2 as FQNEAQ. The CDR3 contains 17 residues. V lost 5 bases and J lost 1, with 18 bases in between. The CDR3 DNA is TGTGCCAGCAGCGGCAGAGGTGGCCCAAATTCTGGAAACACCATATATTTT. As protein: CASSGRGGPNSGNTIYF. Looking up the rest from reference TRBV7-8 and TRBJ1-3 gives the full variable domain: GAGVSQSPRYKVAKRGQDVALRCDPISGHVSLFWYQQALGQGPEFLTYFQNEAQLDKSGLPSDRFFAERPEGSVSTLKIQRTQQEDSAVYLCASSGRGGPNSGNTIYFGEGSWLTVV.

Many counts were recorded for this clonotype. J is TRBJ1-6 and V is TRBV12-3 or TRBV12-4; 8 bases match TRBD1. Trimming at V came to 1 base and at J to 5 bases, leaving 4 bases not matched to a gene. The CDR3 is 16 residues long. CDR3 DNA: TGTGCCAGCAGTTTAGTGACAGGGGTAAATAATTCACCCCTCCACTTT. It yields the protein CASSLVTGVNNSPLHF.

This clonotype was seen only a few times. The chain has TRBV11-2 and TRBJ2-2, with 13 bases identical to TRBD2. Germline CDR1 SGHAT, CDR2 FQNNGV. This CDR3 is 18 amino acids long. V shed 5 bases and J 3 bases; nucleotides not matched to a gene: 9. The CDR3 region is CASSHPEGLAGYTGELFF. The CDR3 DNA reads as TGTGCCAGCAGCCACCCCGAGGGACTAGCGGGGTACACCGGGGAGCTGTTTTTT. Combining the CDR3 with reference TRBV11-2 and TRBJ2-2 gives the whole variable domain EAGVAQSPRYKIIEKRQSVAFWCNPISGHATLYWYQQILGQGPKLLIQFQNNGVVDDSQLPKDRFSAERLKGVDSTLKIQPAKLEDSAVYLCASSHPEGLAGYTGELFFGEGSRLTVL.

V is TRBV11-2 and J is TRBJ2-5; D could derive from TRBD1 or TRBD2 (5 bases each). This CDR3 spans 15 amino acids. The V end was cut by 4 bases, the J end by 3 bases, with 15 bases between. Germline CDR1 reads SGHAT; CDR2 reads FQNNGV. CDR3 residues: CASSSWLGTEETQYF. DNA of the CDR3: TGTGCCAGCAGCTCCTGGTTAGGGACGGAAGAGACCCAGTACTTC.

V gene TRBV5-1 combines with J gene TRBJ1-4, with TRBD1 matching 11 bases. The CDR3 spans 20 residues. J was trimmed by 0 bases and V by 0 bases; bases with no gene match: 10. Germline CDR1 SGHRS, CDR2 YFSETQ. The CDR3 sequence is CASSLGDRGRVHATNEKLFF. In DNA, the CDR3 is TGCGCCAGCAGCTTGGGGGACAGGGGGAGAGTCCATGCAACTAATGAAAAACTGTTTTTT.

This rearrangement joins TRBV6-5 to TRBJ1-1; D is unresolved. The length of the CDR3 is 12 residues. In germline, CDR1 is MNHEY, CDR2 SVGAGI. Trimming cost V 5 bases and J 7 bases, with 11 bases left between them. The CDR3 is CASSSRHSEAFF. The CDR3 DNA follows: TGTGCCAGCAGTAGTCGGCACAGTGAAGCTTTCTTT.

V and J are TRBV7-9 and TRBJ1-2; 7 bases align to TRBD1. This CDR3 contains 14 residues. Germline V gene lookup returns CDR1 SEHNR and CDR2 FQNEAQ (reference sequence). The trim removed 6 bases at V and 8 bases at J, leaving 12 bases unmatched. CDR3 sequence (DNA): TGTGCCAGCAGTCTACTGGGGACAGTGGTAGGCTACACCTTC. It yields the protein CASSLLGTVVGYTF.

The chain carries TRBV10-3 and TRBJ1-2; perhaps TRBD1 as D (6 bases). The CDR3 has 12 residues. Germline V lookup: CDR1 ENHRY, CDR2 SYGVKD. V shed 2 bases and J shed 8 bases, with 9 bases lying between them. The CDR3 nucleotides read TGTGCCATCAGTGAGGCAGGGGAAGGCTACACCTTC. Translation gives CAISEAGEGYTF.

The chain joins TRBV9 to TRBJ2-2; D gene unclear. This CDR3 comprises 14 residues. The germline V and J ends were trimmed by 1 base and 9 bases, with 13 bases remaining between them. Germline-derived CDR1 and CDR2 are SGDLS and YYNGEE. The CDR3 DNA is TGTGCCAGCAGCGTAACTGGTAACGCCTGGGAGCTGTTTTTT. This translates into CASSVTGNAWELFF.

The chain couples TRBV12-3 or TRBV12-4 to TRBJ1-2; TRBD1 is a possible D gene (5 bases). This CDR3 has 12 residues. Trimming left V 7 bases short and J 4 bases short, with 10 bases between. Written as DNA, the CDR3 is TGTGCCAGCAATCAGGGTCCCTATGGCTACACCTTC. Protein sequence: CASNQGPYGYTF.

This clonotype came up a few times. The chain is built from TRBV6-2 or TRBV6-3 and TRBJ2-3; no reliable D call. V was shortened by 7 bases and J by 2 bases, with 7 bases between the two germline ends. The CDR3 totals 12 residues. CDR1 is MNHEY, CDR2 SVGEGT, per germline. The CDR3 loop is CASNQVTDTQYF. CDR3 nucleotides: TGTGCCAGCAATCAGGTCACAGATACGCAGTATTTT.

This clonotype has only a few counts. The chain combines TRBV4-1 with TRBJ2-7, with a tentative D call TRBD2 (7 bases). This CDR3 comprises 15 residues. V lost 4 bases and J lost 6, with 19 bases in between. Germline V gene sequence: CDR1 MGHRA, CDR2 YSYEKL. CDR3 nucleotides: TGCGCCAGCAGCCCCCCGGGGGGCGCGATAAGCGAGCAGTACTTC. Translating it yields CASSPPGGAISEQYF.

V usage is TRBV27 and J usage is TRBJ2-1; 9 nucleotides line up with TRBD1. V shed 8 bases and J 2 bases; nucleotides not matched to a gene: 1. The CDR3 runs to 13 residues. Per the germline V gene, CDR1 is MNHEY and CDR2 is SMNVEV (reference sequence). Written as DNA, the CDR3 is TGTGCCAGCCGGACAGGGGCCTACAATGAGCAGTTCTTC. It yields the protein CASRTGAYNEQFF.

The rearrangement joins TRBV6-5 to TRBJ1-1, with D hard to call. The CDR3 has 15 residues. V was clipped by 0 bases and J by 0 bases, with 8 bases between them. The germline V gene encodes CDR1 MNHEY and CDR2 SVGAGI. CDR3 coding DNA: TGTGCCAGCAGTTACTCGGCGGTCTTGAACACTGAAGCTTTCTTT. Translating it yields CASSYSAVLNTEAFF.

There are a few counts of this clonotype. This chain uses TRBV5-1 with TRBJ2-3; no clear D. Germline CDR1 SGHRS, CDR2 YFSETQ. The length of the CDR3 is 14 residues. The V gene lost 4 bases and the J gene lost 0 bases, with 9 bases spanning the gap. The DNA of the CDR3 is TGCGCCAGCAGCCACCAGGTTAGCACAGATACGCAGTATTTT. This gives the protein CASSHQVSTDTQYF.

As DNA, the CDR3 is TGTGCCAGCAGCCCGCCCCAAAGAGAGACCCAGTACTTC. Protein: CASSPPQRETQYF. This chain uses TRBV7-9 with TRBJ2-5; D unclear. The CDR3 is made up of 13 amino acids. V was pared by 5 bases and J by 4 bases, with 11 bases between. Germline assignment: CDR1 SEHNR and CDR2 FQNEAQ (reference sequence).